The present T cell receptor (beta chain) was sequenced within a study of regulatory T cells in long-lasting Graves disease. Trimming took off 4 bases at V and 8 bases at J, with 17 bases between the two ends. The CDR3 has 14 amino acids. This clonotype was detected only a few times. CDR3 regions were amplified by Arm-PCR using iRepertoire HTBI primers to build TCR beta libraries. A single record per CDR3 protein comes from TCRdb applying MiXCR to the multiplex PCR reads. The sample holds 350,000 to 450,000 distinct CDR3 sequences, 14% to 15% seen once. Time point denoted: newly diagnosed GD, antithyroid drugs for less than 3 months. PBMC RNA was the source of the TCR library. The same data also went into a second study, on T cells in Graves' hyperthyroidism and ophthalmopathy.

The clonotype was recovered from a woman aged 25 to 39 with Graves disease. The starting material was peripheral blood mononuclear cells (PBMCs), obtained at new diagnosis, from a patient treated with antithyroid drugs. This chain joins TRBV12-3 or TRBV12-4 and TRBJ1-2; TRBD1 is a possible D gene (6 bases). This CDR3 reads CASSSTGTTKGYTF. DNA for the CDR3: TGTGCCAGCAGTTCAACCGGGACAACCAAGGGCTACACCTTC.